This record concerns one T cell receptor (beta chain) sequence. This sample was included in a study of control samples from healthy donors and cancer patients. Profiling relied on immunoSEQ multiplex PCR, and the TCRdb table lists in-frame clones only, not all of them. The sample lists about 58,000 clones; approximately 87% were seen once. This CDR3 is 15 amino acids long. V was pared by 4 bases and J by 5 bases, with 6 bases of the junction left unmatched. Germline-derived CDR1 and CDR2 are LNHNV and YYDKDF (reference sequence). The receptor's source is a woman aged 60 to 75 with lung cancer. V is TRBV15 and J is TRBJ2-7; 12 bases align to TRBD2. Source material: PBMCs. Here the CDR3 reads CATSTTSGSSHEQYF. The CDR3 DNA sequence: TGTGCCACCAGCACGACTAGCGGGAGTTCCCACGAGCAGTACTTC.